The TCR beta chain described here comes from a study of regulatory T cells in long-lasting Graves disease. Findings and limits, study-wide: A greater number of public clonotypes (fewer than 3,000) was shared by persistent patients than by new patients (approximately 910).

Trimming removed 3 bases from V and 5 bases from J, with 14 bases in between. The CDR3 is made up of 14 amino acids. This clonotype occurred many times. Its specificity is unknown. Described time point: newly diagnosed GD, antithyroid drugs for less than 3 months. The TCR library was made from RNA that had been extracted from PBMCs in TRIzol. For TCR beta, libraries came from iRepertoire HTBI primers and Arm-PCR of CDR3 regions. Each CDR3 protein gets one entry after TCRdb re-called the multiplex PCR reads with MiXCR. Of 350,000 to 500,000 distinct CDR3 sequences in the sample, about 17% were seen once. The sample was also linked to a second study, of T cells in Graves' hyperthyroidism and ophthalmopathy.

This TCR derives from a woman aged 18-35 years with Graves disease. Sequences were derived from peripheral blood mononuclear cells (PBMCs), sampled at new diagnosis, from a patient treated with antithyroid drugs. The gene calls are TRBV12-3 or TRBV12-4 and TRBJ2-7; D remains ambiguous. CDR3 bases: TGTGCCAGCAGTTTCATGGGCGGCCCCAACGAGCAGTACTTC. Encoded protein: CASSFMGGPNEQYF.